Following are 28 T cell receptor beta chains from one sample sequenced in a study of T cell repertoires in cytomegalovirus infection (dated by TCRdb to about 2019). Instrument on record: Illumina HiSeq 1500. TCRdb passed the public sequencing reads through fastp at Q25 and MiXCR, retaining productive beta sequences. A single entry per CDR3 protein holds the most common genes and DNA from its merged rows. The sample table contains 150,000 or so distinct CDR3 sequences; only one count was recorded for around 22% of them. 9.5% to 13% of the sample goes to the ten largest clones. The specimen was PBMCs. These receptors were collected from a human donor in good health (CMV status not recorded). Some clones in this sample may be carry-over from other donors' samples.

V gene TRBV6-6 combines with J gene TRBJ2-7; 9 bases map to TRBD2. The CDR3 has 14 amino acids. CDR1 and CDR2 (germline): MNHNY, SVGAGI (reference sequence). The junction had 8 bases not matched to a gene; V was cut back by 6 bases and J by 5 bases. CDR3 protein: CASSLAGERHEQYF. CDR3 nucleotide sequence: TGTGCCAGCAGCTTAGCGGGAGAGAGGCACGAGCAGTACTTC.

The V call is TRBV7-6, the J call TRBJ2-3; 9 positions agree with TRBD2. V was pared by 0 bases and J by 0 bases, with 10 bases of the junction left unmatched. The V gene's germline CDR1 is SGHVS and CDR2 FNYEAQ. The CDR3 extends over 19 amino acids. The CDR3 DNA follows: TGTGCCAGCAGCTTAGCGCTAACTGGCGGGGGGGCCAGCACAGATACGCAGTATTTT. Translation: CASSLALTGGGASTDTQYF.

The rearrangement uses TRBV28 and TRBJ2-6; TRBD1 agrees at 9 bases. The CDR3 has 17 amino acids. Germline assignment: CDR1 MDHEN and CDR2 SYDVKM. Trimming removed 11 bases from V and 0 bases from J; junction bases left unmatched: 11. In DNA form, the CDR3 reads TGTGCCTCACAGGGGGACAGGGTCTTCTCTGGGGCCAACGTCCTGACTTTC. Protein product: CASQGDRVFSGANVLTF.

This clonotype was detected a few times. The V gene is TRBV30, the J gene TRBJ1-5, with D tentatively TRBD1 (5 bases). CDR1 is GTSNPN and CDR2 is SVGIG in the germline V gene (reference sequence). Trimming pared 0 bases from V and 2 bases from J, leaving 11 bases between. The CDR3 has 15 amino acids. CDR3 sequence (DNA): TGTGCCTGGAGTGTACGAGGGACCGGCAATCAGCCCCAGCATTTT. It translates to CAWSVRGTGNQPQHF.

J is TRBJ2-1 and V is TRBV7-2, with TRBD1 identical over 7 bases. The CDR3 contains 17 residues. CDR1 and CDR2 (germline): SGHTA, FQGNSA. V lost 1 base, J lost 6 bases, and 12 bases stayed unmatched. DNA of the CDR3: TGTGCCAGCAGCTTAGGAAAGGGGGCGCAGGTACTCAATGAGCAGTTCTTC. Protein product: CASSLGKGAQVLNEQFF.

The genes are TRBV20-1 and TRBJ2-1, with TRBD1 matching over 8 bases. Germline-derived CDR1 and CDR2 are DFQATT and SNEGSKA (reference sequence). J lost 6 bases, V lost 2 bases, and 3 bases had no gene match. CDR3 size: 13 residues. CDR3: CSARSGQGNEQFF. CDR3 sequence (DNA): TGCAGTGCTAGATCTGGACAGGGCAATGAGCAGTTCTTC.

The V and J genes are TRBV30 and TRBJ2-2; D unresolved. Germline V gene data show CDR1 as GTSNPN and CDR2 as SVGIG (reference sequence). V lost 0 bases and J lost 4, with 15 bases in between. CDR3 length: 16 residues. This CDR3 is CAWSVHLGSSTGELFF. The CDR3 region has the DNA TGTGCCTGGAGTGTACATTTAGGGTCGAGCACCGGGGAGCTGTTTTTT.

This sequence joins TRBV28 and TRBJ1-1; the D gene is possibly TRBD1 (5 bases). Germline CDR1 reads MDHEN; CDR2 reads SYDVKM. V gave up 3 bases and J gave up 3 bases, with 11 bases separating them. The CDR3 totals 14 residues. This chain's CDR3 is CASSFTNRHTEAFF. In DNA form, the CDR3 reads TGTGCCAGCAGTTTCACGAACAGGCACACTGAAGCTTTCTTT.

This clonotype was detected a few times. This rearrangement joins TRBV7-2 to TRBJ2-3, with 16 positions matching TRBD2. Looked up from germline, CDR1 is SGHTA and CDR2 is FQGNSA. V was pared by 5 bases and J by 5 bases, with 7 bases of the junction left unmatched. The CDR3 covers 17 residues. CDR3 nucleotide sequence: TGTGCCAGCAGCGGCGGGACTAGCGGGGGGGCAAGAGATACGCAGTATTTT. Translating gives CASSGGTSGGARDTQYF.

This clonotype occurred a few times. This CDR3 is CATSEQAKNIQYF. CDR3 nucleotides: TGTGCCACCAGCGAACAGGCGAAGAACATTCAGTACTTC. The chain couples TRBV15 to TRBJ2-4; possible D gene TRBD1, 5 bases. Germline CDR1 reads LNHNV; CDR2 reads YYDKDF (reference sequence). The CDR3 has 13 residues. Between the trimmed V and J ends, which lost 5 bases and 7 bases, there was a span of 12 bases.

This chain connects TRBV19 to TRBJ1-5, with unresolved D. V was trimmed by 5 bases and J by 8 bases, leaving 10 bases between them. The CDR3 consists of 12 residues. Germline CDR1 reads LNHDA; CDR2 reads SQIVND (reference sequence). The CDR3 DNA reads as TGTGCCAGTAGTCGCGGTTTGGAGCCCCAGCATTTT. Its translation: CASSRGLEPQHF.

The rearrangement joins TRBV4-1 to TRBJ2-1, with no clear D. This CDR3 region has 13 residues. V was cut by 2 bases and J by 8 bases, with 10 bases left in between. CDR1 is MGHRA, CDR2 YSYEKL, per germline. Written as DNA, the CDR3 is TGCGCCAGCAGCCAACACATTGCGGATGAGCAGTTCTTC. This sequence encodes CASSQHIADEQFF.

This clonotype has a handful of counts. CDR3 residues: CASSLEQGKYGYTF. CDR3 nucleotide sequence: TGTGCCAGCAGCTTGGAACAGGGGAAGTATGGCTACACCTTC. V gene TRBV7-8 combines with J gene TRBJ1-2; 7 bases fit TRBD1. Losses at the gene ends were 3 bases for V and 5 bases for J; bases not matched to a gene: 6. CDR1 and CDR2 from the germline V gene are SGHVS and FQNEAQ. The CDR3 is 14 amino acids.

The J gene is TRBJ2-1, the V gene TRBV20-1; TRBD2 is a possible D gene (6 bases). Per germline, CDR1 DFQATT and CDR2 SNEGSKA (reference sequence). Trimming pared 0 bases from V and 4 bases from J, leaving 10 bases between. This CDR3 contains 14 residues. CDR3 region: CSARDPRGYNEQFF. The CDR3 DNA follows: TGCAGTGCTAGAGACCCACGGGGGTACAATGAGCAGTTCTTC.

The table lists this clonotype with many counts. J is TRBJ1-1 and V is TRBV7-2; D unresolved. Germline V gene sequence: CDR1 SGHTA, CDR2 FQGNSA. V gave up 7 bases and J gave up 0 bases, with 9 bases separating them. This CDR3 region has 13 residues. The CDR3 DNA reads TGTGCCAGCACCTCAGTCATGAACACTGAAGCTTTCTTT. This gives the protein CASTSVMNTEAFF.

DNA of the CDR3: TGTGCCACCAGCGAAGGAGGTAACCAATGCGAGCAGTACTTC. It translates to CATSEGGNQCEQYF. The J gene is TRBJ2-7, the V gene TRBV15, with a weak D call TRBD2 (5 bases). This CDR3 is built from 14 residues. V lost 5 bases and J lost 6, with 17 bases in between. CDR1 and CDR2 from the germline V gene are LNHNV and YYDKDF (reference sequence).

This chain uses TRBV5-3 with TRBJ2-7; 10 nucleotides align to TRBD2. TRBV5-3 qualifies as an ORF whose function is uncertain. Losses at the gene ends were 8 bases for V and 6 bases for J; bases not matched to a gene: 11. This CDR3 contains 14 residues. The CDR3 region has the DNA TGTGCCAGCAACCGCAGCGGGAGGGTCGGCGAGCAGTACTTC. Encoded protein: CASNRSGRVGEQYF.

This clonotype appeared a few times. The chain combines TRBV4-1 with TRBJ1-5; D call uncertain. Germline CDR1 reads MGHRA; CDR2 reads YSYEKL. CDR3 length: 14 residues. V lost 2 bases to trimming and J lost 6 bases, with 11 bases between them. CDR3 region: CASSQQEWGQPQHF. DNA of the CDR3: TGCGCCAGCAGCCAACAGGAATGGGGTCAGCCCCAGCATTTT.

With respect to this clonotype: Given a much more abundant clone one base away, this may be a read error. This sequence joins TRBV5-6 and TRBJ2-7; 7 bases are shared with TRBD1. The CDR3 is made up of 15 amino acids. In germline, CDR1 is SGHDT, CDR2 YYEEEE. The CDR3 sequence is CASSLLEGAHYVQYF. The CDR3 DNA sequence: TGTGCCAGCAGCCTCCTCGAGGGGGCCCACTACGTGCAGTACTTC.

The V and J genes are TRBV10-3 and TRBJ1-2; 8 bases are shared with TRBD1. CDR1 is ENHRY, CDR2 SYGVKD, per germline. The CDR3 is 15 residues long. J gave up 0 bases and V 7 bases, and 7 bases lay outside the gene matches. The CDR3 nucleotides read TGTGCCATCACCCTCGGACAGGGAGCTAACTATGGCTACACCTTC. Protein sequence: CAITLGQGANYGYTF.

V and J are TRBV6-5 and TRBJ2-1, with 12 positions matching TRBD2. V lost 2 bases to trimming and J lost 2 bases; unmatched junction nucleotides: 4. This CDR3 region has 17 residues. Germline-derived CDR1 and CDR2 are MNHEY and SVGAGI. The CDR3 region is CASSYRRLAGAYNEQFF. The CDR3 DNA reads TGTGCCAGCAGTTACCGTAGACTAGCGGGAGCCTACAATGAGCAGTTCTTC.

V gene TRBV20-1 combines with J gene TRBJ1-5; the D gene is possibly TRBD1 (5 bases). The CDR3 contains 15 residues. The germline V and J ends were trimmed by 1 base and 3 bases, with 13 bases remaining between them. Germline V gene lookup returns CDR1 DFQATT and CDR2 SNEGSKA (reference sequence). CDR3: CSARVRDRPNQPQHF. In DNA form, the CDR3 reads TGCAGTGCTAGAGTCCGAGACAGACCCAATCAGCCCCAGCATTTT.

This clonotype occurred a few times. Written as DNA, the CDR3 is TGTGCCAGCAGCCCCCTCCCACTAGCGGGGGGAAAGGCCGGGGAGCTGTTTTTT. It specifies CASSPLPLAGGKAGELFF. The rearrangement uses TRBV7-3 and TRBJ2-2, with TRBD2 matching over 12 bases. CDR3 size: 18 residues. After removal of 5 bases from V and 6 bases from J, the junction contained 13 bases not matched to a gene. Germline V CDR1 and CDR2: SGHTA, FQGTGA.

CDR3 loop: CAWIAGTGGGYTF. Written as DNA, the CDR3 is TGTGCCTGGATCGCAGGGACAGGGGGAGGCTACACCTTC. The chain joins TRBV30 to TRBJ1-2; 11 nucleotides agree with TRBD1. This CDR3 is built from 13 residues. CDR1 and CDR2 from the germline V gene are GTSNPN and SVGIG (reference sequence). The junction had 6 bases not matched to a gene; V was cut back by 4 bases and J by 8 bases.

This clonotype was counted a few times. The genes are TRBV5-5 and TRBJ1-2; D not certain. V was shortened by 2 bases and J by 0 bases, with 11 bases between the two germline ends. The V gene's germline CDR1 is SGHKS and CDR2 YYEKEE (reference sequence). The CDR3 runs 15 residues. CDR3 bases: TGTGCCAGCAGCTTCGAGGGAGGGCCTAACTATGGCTACACCTTC. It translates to CASSFEGGPNYGYTF.

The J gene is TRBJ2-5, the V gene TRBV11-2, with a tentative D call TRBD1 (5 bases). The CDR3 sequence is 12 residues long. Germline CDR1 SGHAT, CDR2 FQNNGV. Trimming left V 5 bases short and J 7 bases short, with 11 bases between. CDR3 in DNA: TGTGCCAGCAGCCCCAGGGCCCTGACCCAGTACTTC. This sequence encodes CASSPRALTQYF.

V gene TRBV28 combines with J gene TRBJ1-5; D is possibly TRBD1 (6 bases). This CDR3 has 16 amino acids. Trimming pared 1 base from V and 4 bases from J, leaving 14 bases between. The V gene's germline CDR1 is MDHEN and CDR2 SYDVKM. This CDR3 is CASSLFRDIDNQPQHF. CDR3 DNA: TGTGCCAGCAGTTTATTCCGGGACATTGATAATCAGCCCCAGCATTTT.

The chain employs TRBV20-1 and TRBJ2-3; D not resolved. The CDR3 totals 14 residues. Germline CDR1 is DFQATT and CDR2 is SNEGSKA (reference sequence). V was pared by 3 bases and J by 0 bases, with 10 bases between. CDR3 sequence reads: CSARFQASTDTQYF. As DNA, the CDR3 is TGCAGTGCTAGGTTCCAGGCTAGCACAGATACGCAGTATTTT.